Listed here are 14 T cell receptor beta chains from one sample, sequenced in a study of blood T cells in healthy people across ages (dated by TCRdb to the mid-2010s). The protocol used for the library was 5' RACE. The sequencer listed for this sample is Illumina HiSeq 2500. The second PCR ran for about 6 to 12 cycles and used a J-beta primer mix along with a sample-barcoded 5' primer. Through fastp at Q25 and MiXCR, TCRdb rebuilt clones from the public reads, retaining in-frame beta chains. For every CDR3 protein sequence, its rows merge into one entry that carries the most common genes and DNA. The sample has about 1.8 million distinct CDR3 sequences on record, roughly 52% of them singletons. The ten largest clonotypes hold more than 2% of the sample. Sequencing used blood. All receptors derive from a woman in her thirties or forties in good health.

This clonotype occurred a few times. The chain joins TRBV28 to TRBJ2-3; TRBD2 agrees at 8 bases. CDR1 is MDHEN, CDR2 SYDVKM, per germline. The CDR3 spans 17 residues. The junction had 17 bases not matched to a gene; V was cut back by 8 bases and J by 4 bases. CDR3 nucleotide sequence: TGTGCCAGCCACCGGGAGGGACTAAAAGGTTCAGCAGATACGCAGTATTTT. Protein sequence: CASHREGLKGSADTQYF.

In its sample, this clonotype was seen a few times. This chain links TRBV3-1 with TRBJ2-5, with TRBD1 matching 9 bases. The CDR3 runs 15 residues. Germline-derived CDR1 and CDR2 are LGHDT and YNNKEL (reference sequence). The junction had 5 bases not matched to a gene; V was cut back by 3 bases and J by 3 bases. CDR3: CASSHTWDREETQYF. In DNA form, the CDR3 reads TGTGCCAGCAGCCATACGTGGGACAGGGAAGAGACCCAGTACTTC.

The CDR3 loop is CASSEQGPGETQYF. The CDR3 region has the DNA TGTGCCAGCAGTGAGCAGGGACCAGGAGAGACCCAGTACTTC. This chain connects TRBV2 to TRBJ2-5; D could derive from TRBD1 or TRBD2 (5 bases each). CDR1 is SNHLY and CDR2 is FYNNEI in the germline V gene. V was pared by 3 bases and J by 4 bases, with 12 bases between. There are 14 residues in the CDR3.

This clonotype was observed once. In DNA form, the CDR3 reads TGTGCCAGCAGCCAAGGCGGAGTTAGTACTGGAGATCGGCCCCAGCATTTT. The encoded protein is CASSQGGVSTGDRPQHF. The gene calls are TRBV3-1 and TRBJ1-5; D unclear. The V end was cut by 1 base, the J end by 9 bases, with 22 bases between. Per germline, CDR1 LGHDT and CDR2 YNNKEL (reference sequence). The CDR3 runs 17 residues.

This chain uses TRBV10-3 with TRBJ1-5; 7 bases map to TRBD1. The CDR3 sequence is 14 residues long. V trimming: 6 bases; J trimming: 4 bases; junction bases outside the gene matches: 6. The germline V gene has CDR1 ENHRY and CDR2 SYGVKD. The CDR3 DNA reads as TGTGCCATCAGAAATGGGACAGCGAATCAGCCCCAGCATTTT. Residues: CAIRNGTANQPQHF.

The rearrangement joins TRBV4-2 to TRBJ2-7; 8 bases align to TRBD1. The CDR3 has 17 residues. The germline CDR1 and CDR2 sequences are LGHNA and YNFKEQ. The V segment lost 0 bases and the J segment 2 bases; nucleotides outside the gene matches: 9. CDR3 DNA sequence: TGTGCCAGCAGCCAAGAAGTGTGGCAGGGGGCAACCTACGAGCAGTACTTC. Translating it yields CASSQEVWQGATYEQYF.

V usage is TRBV6-5 and J usage is TRBJ2-4; a weak D match, TRBD2 (6 bases). Germline values: CDR1 MNHEY, CDR2 SVGAGI. CDR3 size: 15 residues. Trimming left V 2 bases short and J 15 bases short, with 23 bases between. The CDR3 DNA reads as TGTGCCAGCAGTTACGGGGCGGGGAGGTACAGCGAGCGGTACTTC. It is translated as CASSYGAGRYSERYF.

Points on this clonotype: One end of the junction does not line up with germline, which may come from a read error. This chain uses TRBV24-1 with TRBJ2-1; 9 bases agree with TRBD1. This CDR3 contains 17 residues. CDR1 and CDR2 from the germline V gene are KGHDR and SFDVKD. CDR3 coding DNA: TGTGCCGCCAGTGACCCCGGACAGGGGATGACCTACAATGAGCAGTTCTTC. As protein: CAASDPGQGMTYNEQFF.

The V gene is TRBV6-1, the J gene TRBJ2-1; no reliable D call. The germline CDR1 and CDR2 sequences are MNHNS and SASEGT. V gave up 4 bases and J gave up 5 bases, with 6 bases separating them. The CDR3 has 12 residues. CDR3 amino acids: CASSATNNEQFF. Here the CDR3 DNA reads TGTGCCAGCAGTGCCACGAACAATGAGCAGTTCTTC.

This clonotype occurred a few times. The V and J genes are TRBV20-1 and TRBJ2-1, with 12 bases fitting TRBD1. The trim removed 6 bases at V and 7 bases at J, leaving 7 bases unmatched. Germline V gene data show CDR1 as DFQATT and CDR2 as SNEGSKA (reference sequence). The length of the CDR3 is 14 residues. This CDR3 is CSARRDRGLNEQFF. The CDR3 DNA follows: TGCAGTGCACGGAGGGACAGGGGGCTAAATGAGCAGTTCTTC.

This clonotype occurred many times. At one end, the junction sequence differs from germline, possibly due to a read error. This rearrangement joins TRBV4-3 to TRBJ2-5; no definite D call. From germline, CDR1 is LGHNA and CDR2 YSLEER. The CDR3 has 12 residues. CDR3 loop: CASSQDRETQYF. Written as DNA, the CDR3 is TGTGCCAGCAGCCAAGATCGAGAGACCCAGTACTTC.

The CDR3 sequence: CSARAPTTPREQFF. The DNA for the CDR3 is TGCAGTGCTAGAGCCCCCACTACCCCACGTGAGCAGTTCTTC. V is TRBV20-1 and J is TRBJ2-1, with D hard to call. Trimming removed 1 base from V and 9 bases from J, with 16 bases in between. The CDR3 has 14 amino acids. Per the germline V gene, CDR1 is DFQATT and CDR2 is SNEGSKA (reference sequence).

In its sample, this clonotype was seen a few times. The rearrangement uses TRBV25-1 and TRBJ2-1, with a tentative D call TRBD2 (5 bases). Germline CDR1 and CDR2: MGHDK and SYGVNS. CDR3 length: 15 residues. V was cut by 0 bases and J by 6 bases, with 12 bases left in between. The DNA for the CDR3 is TGTGCCAGCAGTGAATACGGGGTTAGGGCCAATGAGCAGTTCTTC. This translates into CASSEYGVRANEQFF.

This clonotype occurred a few times. The chain employs TRBV4-3 and TRBJ2-1; D gene ambiguous. The CDR3 sequence is 13 residues long. Germline-derived CDR1 and CDR2 are LGHNA and YSLEER. V was pared by 0 bases and J by 7 bases, with 7 bases between. The DNA for the CDR3 is TGCGCCAGCAGCCAAGATAGGAGTAATGAGCAGTTCTTC. Protein sequence: CASSQDRSNEQFF.